Only one count was recorded for the clone carrying this T cell receptor beta chain. This record belongs to a study of T-cell reconstitution after alpha-beta-depleted transplantation in children. Unique molecular identifiers were built into the TCRbeta library. TCRdb redid the calling of the PCR reads with MiXCR, one entry per CDR3 protein. The sample holds 550,000 to 600,000 distinct CDR3 sequences, about 21% seen once. The source of this sequence is a boy younger than two who had a stem cell transplant for acute myeloid leukemia, so the T cells may come from the graft donor. Source: PBMCs, mostly from graft donor cells, taken 360 days after TCRalphabeta/CD19-depleted stem cell transplant.

The CDR3 is CASSQAVTVAYGYTF. In nucleotides, the CDR3 is TGCGCCAGCAGCCAAGCGGTGACAGTTGCATATGGCTACACCTTC. J is TRBJ1-2 and V is TRBV4-1, with D perhaps TRBD1 (5 bases). CDR3 length: 15 amino acids. Germline lookup yields CDR1 MGHRA and CDR2 YSYEKL. V lost 1 base and J lost 5, with 14 bases in between.